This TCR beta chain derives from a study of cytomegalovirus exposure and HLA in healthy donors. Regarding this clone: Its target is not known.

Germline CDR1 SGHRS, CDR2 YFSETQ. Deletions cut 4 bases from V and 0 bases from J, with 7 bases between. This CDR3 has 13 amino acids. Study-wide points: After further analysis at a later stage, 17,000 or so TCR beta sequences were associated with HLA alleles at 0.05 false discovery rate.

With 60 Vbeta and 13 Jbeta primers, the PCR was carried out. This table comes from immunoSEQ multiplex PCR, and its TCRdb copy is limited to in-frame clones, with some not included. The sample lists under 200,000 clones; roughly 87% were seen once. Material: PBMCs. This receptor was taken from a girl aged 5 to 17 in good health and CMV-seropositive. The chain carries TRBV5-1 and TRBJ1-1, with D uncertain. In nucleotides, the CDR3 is TGCGCCAGCAGCGAGGATATGAACACTGAAGCTTTCTTT. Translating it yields CASSEDMNTEAFF.